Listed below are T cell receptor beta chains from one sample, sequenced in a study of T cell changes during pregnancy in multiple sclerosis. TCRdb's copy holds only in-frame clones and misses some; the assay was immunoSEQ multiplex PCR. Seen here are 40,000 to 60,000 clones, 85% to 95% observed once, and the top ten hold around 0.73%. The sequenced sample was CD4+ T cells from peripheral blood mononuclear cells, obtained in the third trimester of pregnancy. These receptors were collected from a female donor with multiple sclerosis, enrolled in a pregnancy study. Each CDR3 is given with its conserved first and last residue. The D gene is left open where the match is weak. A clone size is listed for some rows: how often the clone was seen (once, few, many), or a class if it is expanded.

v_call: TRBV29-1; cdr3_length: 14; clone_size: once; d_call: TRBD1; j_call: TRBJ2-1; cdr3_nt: TGCAGCGTTGAAGATTCAGGGACAGGGGATGAGCAGTTCTTC; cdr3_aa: CSVEDSGTGDEQFF
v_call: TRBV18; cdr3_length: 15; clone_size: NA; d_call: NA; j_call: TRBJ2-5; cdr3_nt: TGTGCCAGCTCACCACTTTTGGGACTTTTGGAGACCCAGTACTTC; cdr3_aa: CASSPLLGLLETQYF
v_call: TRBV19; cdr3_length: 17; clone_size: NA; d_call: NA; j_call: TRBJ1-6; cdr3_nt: TGTGCCAGTAGTACCCTTGGGGGGAACTCCTATAATTCACCCCTCCACTTT; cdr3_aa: CASSTLGGNSYNSPLHF
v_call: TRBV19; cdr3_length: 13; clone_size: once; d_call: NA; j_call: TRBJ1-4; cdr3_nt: TGTGCCAGTAAGAAACAGTTTAATGAAAAACTGTTTTTT; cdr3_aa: CASKKQFNEKLFF
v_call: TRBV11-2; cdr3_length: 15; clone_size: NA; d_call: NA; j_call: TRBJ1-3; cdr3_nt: TGTGCCAGCAGCTTATGGGGGCCGGGAGGAAACACCATATATTTT; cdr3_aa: CASSLWGPGGNTIYF
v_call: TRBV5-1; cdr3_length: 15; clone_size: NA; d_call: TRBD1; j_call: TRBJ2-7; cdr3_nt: TGCGCCAGCAGCCCCGGGACAGGGGGCGGCTACGAGCAGTACTTC; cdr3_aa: CASSPGTGGGYEQYF
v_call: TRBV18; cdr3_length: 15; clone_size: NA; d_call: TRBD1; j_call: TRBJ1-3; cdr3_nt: TGTGCCAGCTCCGTAGGGGGCACGAAAGGAAACACCATATATTTT; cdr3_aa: CASSVGGTKGNTIYF
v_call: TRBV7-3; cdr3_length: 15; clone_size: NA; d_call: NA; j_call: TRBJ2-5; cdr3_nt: TGTGCCAGCAGCTCGGGACTCAACATTCAAGAGACCCAGTACTTC; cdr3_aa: CASSSGLNIQETQYF
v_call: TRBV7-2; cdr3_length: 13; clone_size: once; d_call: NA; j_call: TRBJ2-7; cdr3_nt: TGTGCCAGCAGCTTGAACTCAGGCTACGAGCAGTACTTC; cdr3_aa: CASSLNSGYEQYF
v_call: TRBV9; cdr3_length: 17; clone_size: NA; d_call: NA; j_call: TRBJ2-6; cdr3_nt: TGTGCCAGCAGCGTAGACGGGGGTTCCTCTGGGGCCAACGTCCTGACTTTC; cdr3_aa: CASSVDGGSSGANVLTF
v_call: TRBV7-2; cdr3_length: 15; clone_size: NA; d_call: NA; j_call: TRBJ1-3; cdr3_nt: TGTGCCAGCACCCTCTGGGGGCCCCGTGGAAACACCATATATTTT; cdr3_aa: CASTLWGPRGNTIYF
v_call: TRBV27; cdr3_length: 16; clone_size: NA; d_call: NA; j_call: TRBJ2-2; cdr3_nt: TGTGCCAGCAGTTTACAGGTTTTCAGGGCCACCGGGGAGCTGTTTTTT; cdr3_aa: CASSLQVFRATGELFF
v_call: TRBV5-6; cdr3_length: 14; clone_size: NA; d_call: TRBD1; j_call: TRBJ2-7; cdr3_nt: TGTGCCAGCAGCTTGAGTGGGACAGGGGACGAGCAGTACTTC; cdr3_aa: CASSLSGTGDEQYF
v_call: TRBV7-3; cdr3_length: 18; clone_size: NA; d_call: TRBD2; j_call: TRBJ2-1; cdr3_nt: TGTGCCAGCAGCCCCCCTTATAGACTAGCGGGGGCAATCAATGAGCAGTTCTTC; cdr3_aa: CASSPPYRLAGAINEQFF
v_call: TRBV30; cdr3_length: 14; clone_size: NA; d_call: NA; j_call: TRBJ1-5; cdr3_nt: TGTGCCTGGAATTTGGACAGCCCCGATCAGCCCCAGCATTTT; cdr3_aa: CAWNLDSPDQPQHF
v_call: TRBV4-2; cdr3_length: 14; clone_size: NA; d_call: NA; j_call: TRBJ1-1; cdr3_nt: TGTGCCAGCAGCCAGGTGCAGGAGAACACTGAAGCTTTCTTT; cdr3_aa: CASSQVQENTEAFF
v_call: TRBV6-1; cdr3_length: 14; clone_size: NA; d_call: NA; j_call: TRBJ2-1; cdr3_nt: TGTGCCAGCACGGGAGTCCTCCTCTACAATGAGCAGTTCTTC; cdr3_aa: CASTGVLLYNEQFF
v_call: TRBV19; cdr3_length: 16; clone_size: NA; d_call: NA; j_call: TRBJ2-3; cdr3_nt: TGTGCCAGTAGTCCGACGGGGGTAGGATCGGCGGATACGCAGTATTTT; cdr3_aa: CASSPTGVGSADTQYF
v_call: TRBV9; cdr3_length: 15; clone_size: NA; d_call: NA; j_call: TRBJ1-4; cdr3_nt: TGTGCCAGCAGCGTAGAAGGGGGGGCTAATGAAAAACTGTTTTTT; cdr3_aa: CASSVEGGANEKLFF
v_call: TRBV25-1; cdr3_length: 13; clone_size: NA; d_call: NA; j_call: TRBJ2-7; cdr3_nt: TGTGCCAGCAGCTGGGCAGGGACCTACGAGCAGTACTTC; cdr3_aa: CASSWAGTYEQYF
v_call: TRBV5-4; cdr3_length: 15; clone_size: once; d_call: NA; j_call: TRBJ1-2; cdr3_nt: TGTGCCAGCACCTTGGGGGGGCCGCTGTTCTATGGCTACACCTTC; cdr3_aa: CASTLGGPLFYGYTF
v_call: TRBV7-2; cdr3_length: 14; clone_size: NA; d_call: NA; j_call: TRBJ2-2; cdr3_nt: TGTGCCAGCAGCTTACAGGGTAGAACCGGGGAGCTGTTTTTT; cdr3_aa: CASSLQGRTGELFF
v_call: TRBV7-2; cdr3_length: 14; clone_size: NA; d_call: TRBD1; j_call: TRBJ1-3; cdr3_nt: TGTGCCAGCAGGGGGACAGGGTCTGGAAACACCATATATTTT; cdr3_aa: CASRGTGSGNTIYF
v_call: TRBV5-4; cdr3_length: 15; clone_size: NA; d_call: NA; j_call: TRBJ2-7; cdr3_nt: TGTGCCAGCAGCTTGCCCGGGACATCAAGGTACGAGCAGTACTTC; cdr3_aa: CASSLPGTSRYEQYF
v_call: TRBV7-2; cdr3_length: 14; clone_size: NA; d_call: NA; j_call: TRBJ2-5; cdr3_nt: TGTGCCAGCAGCTTAGACTATCGCCAAGAGACCCAGTACTTC; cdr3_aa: CASSLDYRQETQYF
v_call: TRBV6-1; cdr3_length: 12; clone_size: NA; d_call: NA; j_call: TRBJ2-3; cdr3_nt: TGTGCCAGCAACAATAGGGACAATACGCAGTATTTT; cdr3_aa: CASNNRDNTQYF
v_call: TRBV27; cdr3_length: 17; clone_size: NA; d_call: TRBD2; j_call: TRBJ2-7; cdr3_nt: TGTGCCAGCAGTAAGGGGCTTCGAGCGGGGGGTTTGGGCGAGCAGTACTTC; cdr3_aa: CASSKGLRAGGLGEQYF
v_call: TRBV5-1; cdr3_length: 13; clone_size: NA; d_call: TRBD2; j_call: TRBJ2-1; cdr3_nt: TGCGCCAGCAGATTAGCGGGGGGGCGGGAGCAGTTCTTC; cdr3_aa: CASRLAGGREQFF
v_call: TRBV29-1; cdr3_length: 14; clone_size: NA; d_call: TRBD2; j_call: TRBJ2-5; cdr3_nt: TGCAGCGTTATAGGACTAGCGGGGCCGGGGACCCAGTACTTC; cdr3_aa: CSVIGLAGPGTQYF
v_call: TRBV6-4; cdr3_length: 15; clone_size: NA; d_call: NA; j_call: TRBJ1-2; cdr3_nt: TGTGCCAGCAGTGACCACGGGGGAGCTAACTATGGCTACACCTTC; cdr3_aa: CASSDHGGANYGYTF
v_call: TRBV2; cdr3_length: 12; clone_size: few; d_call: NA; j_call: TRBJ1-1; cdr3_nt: TGTGCCAGCAGTGTCCTAAGCACTGAAGCTTTCTTT; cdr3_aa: CASSVLSTEAFF
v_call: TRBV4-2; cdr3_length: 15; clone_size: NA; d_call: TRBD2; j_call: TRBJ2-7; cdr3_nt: TGTGCCAGCAGCCAAGATGCGAGCGGGGGGTACGAGCAGTACTTC; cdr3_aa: CASSQDASGGYEQYF
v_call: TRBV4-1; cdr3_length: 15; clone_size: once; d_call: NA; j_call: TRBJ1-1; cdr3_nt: TGCGCCAGCAGCCACCCCAACTTGGTGCCCGATGAAGCTTTCTTT; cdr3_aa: CASSHPNLVPDEAFF
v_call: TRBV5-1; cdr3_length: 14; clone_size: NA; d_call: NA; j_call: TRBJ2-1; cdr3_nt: TGCGCCAGCAGCTTGGTCTCAGGCGCCAATGAGCAGTTCTTC; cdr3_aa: CASSLVSGANEQFF
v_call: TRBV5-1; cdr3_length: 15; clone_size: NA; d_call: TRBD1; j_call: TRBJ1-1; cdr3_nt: TGCGCCAGCAGCTGGGAGGACAGGGAGAACACTGAAGCTTTCTTT; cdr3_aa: CASSWEDRENTEAFF
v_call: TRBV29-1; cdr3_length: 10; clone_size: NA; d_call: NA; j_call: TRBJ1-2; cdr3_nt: TGCAGCGCCGAAGGCGGGGGCTACACCTTC; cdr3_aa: CSAEGGGYTF
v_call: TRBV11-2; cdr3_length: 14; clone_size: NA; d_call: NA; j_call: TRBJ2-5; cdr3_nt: TGTGCCAGCAGCTTAATTTCGGGGCAAGAGACCCAGTACTTC; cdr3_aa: CASSLISGQETQYF
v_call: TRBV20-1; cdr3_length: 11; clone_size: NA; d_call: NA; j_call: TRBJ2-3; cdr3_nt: TGCAGTGCCGCCAGGACAGATACGCAGTATTTT; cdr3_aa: CSAARTDTQYF
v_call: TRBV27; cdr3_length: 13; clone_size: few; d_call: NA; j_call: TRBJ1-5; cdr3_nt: TGTGCCAGCAGTTTATCGGGGGGTATAACCCAGCATTTT; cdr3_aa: CASSLSGGITQHF
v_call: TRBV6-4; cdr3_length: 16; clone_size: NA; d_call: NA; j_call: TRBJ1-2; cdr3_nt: TGTGCCAGCAGTGACTCGGGCAGTTCGACCAAATATGGCTACACCTTC; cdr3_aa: CASSDSGSSTKYGYTF
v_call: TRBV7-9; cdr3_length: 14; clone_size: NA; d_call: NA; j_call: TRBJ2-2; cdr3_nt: TGTGCCAGCAGCTTAGAATCCGACACCGGGGAGCTGTTTTTT; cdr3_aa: CASSLESDTGELFF
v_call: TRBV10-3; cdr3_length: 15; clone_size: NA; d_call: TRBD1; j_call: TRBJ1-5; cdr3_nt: TGTGCCATCAGTGAAGGGACAGGGGCTCATCAGCCCCAGCATTTT; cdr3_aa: CAISEGTGAHQPQHF